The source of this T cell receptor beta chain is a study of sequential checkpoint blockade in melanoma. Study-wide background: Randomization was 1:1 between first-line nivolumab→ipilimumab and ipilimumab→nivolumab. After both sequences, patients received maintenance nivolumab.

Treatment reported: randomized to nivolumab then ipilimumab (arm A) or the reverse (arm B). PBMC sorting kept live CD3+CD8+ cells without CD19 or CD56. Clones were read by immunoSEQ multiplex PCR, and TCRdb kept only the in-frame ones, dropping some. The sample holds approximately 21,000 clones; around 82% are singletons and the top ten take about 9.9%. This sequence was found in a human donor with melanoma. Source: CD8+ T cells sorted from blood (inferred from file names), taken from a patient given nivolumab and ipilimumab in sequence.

CDR3 sequence: CASSPPKYVGATEAFF. The CDR3 bases are TGTGCCAGCTCACCACCTAAGTACGTAGGGGCCACTGAAGCTTTCTTT. V and J are TRBV18 and TRBJ1-1, with a weak D call TRBD1 (5 bases). CDR1 and CDR2 from the germline V gene are KGHSH and LQKENI. The CDR3 contains 16 residues. The V gene lost 0 bases and the J gene lost 4 bases, with 15 bases spanning the gap.